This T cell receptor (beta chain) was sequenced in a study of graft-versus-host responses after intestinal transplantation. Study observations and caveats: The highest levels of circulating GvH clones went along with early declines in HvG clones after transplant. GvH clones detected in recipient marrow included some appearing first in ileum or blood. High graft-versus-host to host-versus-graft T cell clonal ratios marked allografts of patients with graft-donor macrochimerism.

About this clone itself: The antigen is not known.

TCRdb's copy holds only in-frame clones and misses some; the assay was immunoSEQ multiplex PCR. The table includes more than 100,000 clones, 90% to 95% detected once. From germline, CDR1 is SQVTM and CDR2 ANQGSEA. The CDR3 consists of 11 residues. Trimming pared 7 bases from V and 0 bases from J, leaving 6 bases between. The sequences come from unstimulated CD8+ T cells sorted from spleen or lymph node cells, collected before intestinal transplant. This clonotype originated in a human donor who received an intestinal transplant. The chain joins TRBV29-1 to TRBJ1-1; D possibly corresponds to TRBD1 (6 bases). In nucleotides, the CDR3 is TGCAGCGGGACAGTGAACACTGAAGCTTTCTTT. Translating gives CSGTVNTEAFF.